The following is a T cell receptor beta chain sequence with its context. The sample originates from a study of blood T cell repertoires in COVID-19. Study-wide background: Acute and convalescent COVID-19 samples came from the United States, Italy and Spain. PBMCs, B-cell-depleted T cells, or T cells were the source of the cDNA or gDNA that made up the material.

V lost 0 bases to trimming and J lost 6 bases, with 17 bases between them. The CDR3 extends over 16 amino acids. The germline V gene has CDR1 MNHEY and CDR2 SVGEGT. In the authors' methods: Reference gene primer amplification gave nucleated cell count estimates. Sequencing was performed with immunoSEQ multiplex PCR; in TCRdb, only in-frame clones are kept and a portion is missing. The V and J calls and clone size are taken from that table; D and trimming were inferred from the DNA. The table records roughly 150,000 clones, over 70% of them present only once. Material for sequencing was peripheral blood. This rearrangement joins TRBV6-2 or TRBV6-3 to TRBJ1-2; D is perhaps TRBD1 (6 bases). The receptor comes from a human donor in a cohort sampled during active COVID-19. The CDR3 loop reads CASSYSLSRQGNGYTF. For the CDR3, the DNA is TGTGCCAGCAGTTACTCCTTGTCCCGGCAGGGGAATGGCTACACCTTC.